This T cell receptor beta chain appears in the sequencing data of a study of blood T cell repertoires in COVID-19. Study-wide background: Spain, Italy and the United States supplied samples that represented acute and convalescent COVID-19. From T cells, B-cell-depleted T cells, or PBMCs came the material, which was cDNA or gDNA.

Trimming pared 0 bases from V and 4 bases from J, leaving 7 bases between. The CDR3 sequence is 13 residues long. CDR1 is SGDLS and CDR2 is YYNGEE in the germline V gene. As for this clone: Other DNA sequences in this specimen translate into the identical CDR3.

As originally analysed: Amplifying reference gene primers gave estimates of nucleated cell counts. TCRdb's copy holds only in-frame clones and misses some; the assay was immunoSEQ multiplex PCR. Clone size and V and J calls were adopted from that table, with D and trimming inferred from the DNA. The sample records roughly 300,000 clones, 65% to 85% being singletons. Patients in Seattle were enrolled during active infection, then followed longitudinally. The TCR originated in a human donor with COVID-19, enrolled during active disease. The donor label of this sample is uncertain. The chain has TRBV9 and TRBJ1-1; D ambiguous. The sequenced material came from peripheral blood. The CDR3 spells CASSVAGSTEAFF. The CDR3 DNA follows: TGTGCCAGCAGCGTAGCGGGGTCCACTGAAGCTTTCTTT. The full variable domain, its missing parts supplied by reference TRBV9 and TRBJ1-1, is DSGVTQTPKHLITATGQRVTLRCSPRSGDLSVYWYQQSLDQGLQFLIQYYNGEERAKGNILERFSAQQFPDLHSELNLSSLELGDSALYFCASSVAGSTEAFFGQGTRLTVV.